Following are 9 T cell receptor beta chains from one sample sequenced in a study of T cell responses to AZD1222 COVID-19 vaccine. Assay: immunoSEQ multiplex PCR; the TCRdb copy retains only in-frame clones and omits some. This sample yields 150,000 or so clones, of which around 91% are seen a single time; roughly 5% belongs to the top ten. Sequencing used peripheral blood, obtained on day 0 of AZD1222 vaccination. Every receptor here comes from an adult in good health.

V gene TRBV4-1 combines with J gene TRBJ1-3, with 8 positions matching TRBD1. The CDR3 consists of 16 residues. Germline V gene sequence: CDR1 MGHRA, CDR2 YSYEKL. Trimming at V came to 1 base and at J to 5 bases, leaving 7 bases not matched to a gene. The CDR3 spells CASSQVRTGRRNTIYF. DNA of the CDR3: TGCGCCAGCAGCCAAGTAAGGACAGGGAGGCGAAACACCATATATTTT.

The chain combines TRBV5-1 with TRBJ2-1; D unresolved. The germline V gene has CDR1 SGHRS and CDR2 YFSETQ. The CDR3 length is 16 residues. Trimming cost V 4 bases and J 0 bases, with 14 bases left between them. The CDR3 nucleotides read TGCGCCAGCAGCCTTTACTCGCTGAGCTCCTACAATGAGCAGTTCTTC. Its protein is CASSLYSLSSYNEQFF.

The chain is built from TRBV15 and TRBJ2-3; 7 bases are a match to TRBD2. The V and J ends lost 5 bases and 6 bases, in that order; junction bases with no gene match: 11. Germline CDR1 is LNHNV and CDR2 is YYDKDF (reference sequence). The CDR3 has 15 amino acids. In DNA form, the CDR3 reads TGTGCCACCAGCCCACTGCAACTAGCGCGGGATACGCAGTATTTT. Its protein product is CATSPLQLARDTQYF.

This clone was observed once. This sequence joins TRBV4-1 and TRBJ1-5, with D tentatively TRBD1 (5 bases). The V gene's germline CDR1 is MGHRA and CDR2 YSYEKL. The CDR3 consists of 15 residues. Trimming stripped 4 bases from V and 7 bases from J, with 17 bases between. The CDR3 bases are TGCGCCAGCAGCCCGGTAGGAAGAGGGGTCCAGCCCCAGCATTTT. It encodes CASSPVGRGVQPQHF.

The chain recombines TRBV19 with TRBJ1-5, with D possibly being TRBD1 (6 bases). This CDR3 has 14 amino acids. The germline V gene encodes CDR1 LNHDA and CDR2 SQIVND (reference sequence). The V end was cut by 1 base, the J end by 7 bases, with 11 bases between. Here the CDR3 DNA reads TGTGCCAGTAGTATAGCCAGGGGAAGGCAGCCCCAGCATTTT. It translates to CASSIARGRQPQHF.

This clone appeared a few times. This rearrangement joins TRBV19 to TRBJ1-4; no clear D gene. The CDR3 length is 14 residues. The germline CDR1 and CDR2 sequences are LNHDA and SQIVND (reference sequence). Trimming removed 4 bases from V and 3 bases from J, with 9 bases in between. The CDR3 here is CASSTSAANEKLFF. The CDR3 nucleotides read TGTGCCAGTAGTACGTCCGCGGCTAATGAAAAACTGTTTTTT.

As regards this clone: Sequence at one end of the junction differs from germline and may be a read error. The gene calls are TRBV19 and TRBJ2-1, with 8 bases lining up with TRBD2. The CDR3 sequence is 16 residues long. Per germline, CDR1 LNHDA and CDR2 SQIVND (reference sequence). The DNA of the CDR3 is TGTGCTAGTAGTATTGTGCGGGGGGTCCCCTACAATGAGCAGTTCTTC. Translated: CASSIVRGVPYNEQFF.

A single count supports this clone. The chain recombines TRBV6-2 or TRBV6-3 with TRBJ1-1; no definite D call. The CDR3 runs 15 residues. Trimming removed 2 bases at V and 0 bases at J, with 10 bases between. Per germline, CDR1 MNHEY and CDR2 SVGEGT. CDR3 DNA sequence: TGTGCCAGCAGTTACCTGGTGGGGATGAACACTGAAGCTTTCTTT. It translates to CASSYLVGMNTEAFF.

The chain links TRBV6-2 or TRBV6-3 to TRBJ2-7, with TRBD2 as a possible D gene (7 bases). V was clipped by 2 bases and J by 4 bases, with 12 bases between them. Germline CDR1 reads MNHEY; CDR2 reads SVGEGT. This CDR3 region has 14 residues. CDR3: CASSYAGDYYEQYF. The CDR3 region has the DNA TGTGCCAGCAGTTACGCAGGGGACTATTACGAGCAGTACTTC.